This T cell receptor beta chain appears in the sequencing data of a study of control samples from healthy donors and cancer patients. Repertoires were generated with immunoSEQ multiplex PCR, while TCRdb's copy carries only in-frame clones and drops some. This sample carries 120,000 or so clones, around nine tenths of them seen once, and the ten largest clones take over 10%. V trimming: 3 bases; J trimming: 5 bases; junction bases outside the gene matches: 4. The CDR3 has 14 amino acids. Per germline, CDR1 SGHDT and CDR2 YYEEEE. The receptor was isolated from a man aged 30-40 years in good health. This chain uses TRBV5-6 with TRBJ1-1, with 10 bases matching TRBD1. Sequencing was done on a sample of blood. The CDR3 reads CASSWDRGGTEAFF. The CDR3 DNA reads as TGTGCCAGCAGCTGGGACAGGGGTGGGACTGAAGCTTTCTTT.